This T cell receptor (beta chain) was found in a study of cytomegalovirus exposure and HLA in healthy donors. Study-level background: Earlier sequencing of 200 million or so T cells yielded approximately 100 million unique TCR beta sequences.

Vbeta (60) and Jbeta (13) primers were used in the PCR. Data came from immunoSEQ multiplex PCR; TCRdb stores just in-frame clones and leaves some out. In the table there are over 95,000 clones, about 80% of which are singletons. This clone came up a few times. What was sequenced was PBMCs. The sequence came from a human donor in good health.

CDR3 in DNA: TGTGCCAGCAGTTTTTTCGGACAGCAAAGATACAATGAGCAGTTCTTC. Translation gives CASSFFGQQRYNEQFF. The chain joins TRBV28 to TRBJ2-1; weak D call: TRBD1 (6 bases). V shed 3 bases and J shed 4 bases, with 16 bases lying between them. The CDR3 contains 16 residues. Per the germline V gene, CDR1 is MDHEN and CDR2 is SYDVKM. The whole variable domain, filled in from reference TRBV28 and TRBJ2-1, reads DVKVTQSSRYLVKRTGEKVFLECVQDMDHENMFWYRQDPGLGLRLIYFSYDVKMKEKGDIPEGYSVSREKKERFSLILESASTNQTSMYLCASSFFGQQRYNEQFFGPGTRLTVL.